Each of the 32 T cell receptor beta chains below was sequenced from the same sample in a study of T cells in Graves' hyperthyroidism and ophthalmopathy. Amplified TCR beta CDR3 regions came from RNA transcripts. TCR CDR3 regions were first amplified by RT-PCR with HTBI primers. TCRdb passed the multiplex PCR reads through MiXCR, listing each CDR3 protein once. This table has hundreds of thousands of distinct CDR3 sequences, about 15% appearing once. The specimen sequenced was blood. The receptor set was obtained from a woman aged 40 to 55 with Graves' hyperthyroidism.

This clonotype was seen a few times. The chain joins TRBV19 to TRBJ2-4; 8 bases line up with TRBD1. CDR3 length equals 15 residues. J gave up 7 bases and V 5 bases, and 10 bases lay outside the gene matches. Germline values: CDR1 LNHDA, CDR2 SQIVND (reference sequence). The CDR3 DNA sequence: TGTGCCAGTAGTCCCCTGGACAGGGATAGGAACATTCAGTACTTC. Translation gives CASSPLDRDRNIQYF.

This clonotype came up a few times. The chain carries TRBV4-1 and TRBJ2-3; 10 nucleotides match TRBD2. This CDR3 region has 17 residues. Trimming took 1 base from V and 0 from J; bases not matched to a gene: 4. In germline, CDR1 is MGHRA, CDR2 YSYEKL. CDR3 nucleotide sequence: TGCGCCAGCAGCCAAGCCGAGACTAGCGGGAGCACAGATACGCAGTATTTT. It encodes CASSQAETSGSTDTQYF.

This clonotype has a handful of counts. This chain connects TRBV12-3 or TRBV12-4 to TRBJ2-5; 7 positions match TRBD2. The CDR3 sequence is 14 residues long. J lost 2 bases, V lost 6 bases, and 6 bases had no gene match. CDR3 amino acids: CASRGGTVQETQYF. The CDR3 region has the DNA TGTGCCAGCAGGGGGGGGACGGTACAAGAGACCCAGTACTTC.

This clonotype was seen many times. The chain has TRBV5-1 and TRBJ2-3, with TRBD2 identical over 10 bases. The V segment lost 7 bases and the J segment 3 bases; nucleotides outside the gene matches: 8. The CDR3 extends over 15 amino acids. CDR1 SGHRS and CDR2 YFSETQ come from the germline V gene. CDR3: CASRQGLAETDTQYF. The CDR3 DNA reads TGCGCCAGCCGCCAAGGACTAGCGGAGACAGATACGCAGTATTTT.

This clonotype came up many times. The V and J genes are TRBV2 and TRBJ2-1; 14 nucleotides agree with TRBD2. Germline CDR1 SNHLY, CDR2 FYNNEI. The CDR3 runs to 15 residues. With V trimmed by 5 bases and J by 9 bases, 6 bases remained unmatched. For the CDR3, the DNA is TGTGCCAGCAGTTGGGGACTAGCGGGAGATAGTGAGCAGTTCTTC. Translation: CASSWGLAGDSEQFF. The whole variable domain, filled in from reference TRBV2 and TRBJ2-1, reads EPEVTQTPSHQVTQMGQEVILRCVPISNHLYFYWYRQILGQKVEFLVSFYNNEISEKSEIFDDQFSVERPDGSNFTLKIRSTKLEDSAMYFCASSWGLAGDSEQFFGPGTRLTVL.

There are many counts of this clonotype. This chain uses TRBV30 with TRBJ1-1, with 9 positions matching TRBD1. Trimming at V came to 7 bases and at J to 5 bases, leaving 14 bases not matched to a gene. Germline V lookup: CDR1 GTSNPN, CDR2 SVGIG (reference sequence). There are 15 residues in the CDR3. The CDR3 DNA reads TGTGCCTTGAGGACCGGACAGGGGAGATGGACTGAAGCTTTCTTT. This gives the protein CALRTGQGRWTEAFF.

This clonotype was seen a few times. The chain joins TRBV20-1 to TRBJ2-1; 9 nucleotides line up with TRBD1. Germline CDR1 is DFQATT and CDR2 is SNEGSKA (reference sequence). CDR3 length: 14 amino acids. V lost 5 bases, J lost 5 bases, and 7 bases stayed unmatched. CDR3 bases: TGCAGTGCTGCCGGGACAGGGACCCACAATGAGCAGTTCTTC. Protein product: CSAAGTGTHNEQFF.

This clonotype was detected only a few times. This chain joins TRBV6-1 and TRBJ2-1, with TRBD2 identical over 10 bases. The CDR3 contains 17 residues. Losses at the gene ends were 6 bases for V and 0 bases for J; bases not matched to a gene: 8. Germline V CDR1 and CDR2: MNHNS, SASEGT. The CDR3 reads CASRLPGLAISYNEQFF. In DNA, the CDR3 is TGTGCCAGCAGACTTCCGGGACTAGCGATCTCCTACAATGAGCAGTTCTTC.

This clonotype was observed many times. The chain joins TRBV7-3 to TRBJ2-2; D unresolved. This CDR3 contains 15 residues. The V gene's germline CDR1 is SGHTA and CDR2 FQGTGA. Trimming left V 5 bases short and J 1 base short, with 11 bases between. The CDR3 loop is CASSPSRENTGELFF. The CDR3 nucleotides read TGTGCCAGCAGCCCGAGTAGGGAGAACACCGGGGAGCTGTTTTTT.

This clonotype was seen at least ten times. The CDR3 DNA sequence: TGTGCCAGCAGCACGAGACAGGGGGCTATCTATGGCTACACCTTC. It is translated as CASSTRQGAIYGYTF. The rearrangement links TRBV7-2 to TRBJ1-2; 10 bases fit TRBD1. This CDR3 spans 15 amino acids. After removal of 5 bases from V and 4 bases from J, the junction contained 7 bases not matched to a gene. The germline CDR1 and CDR2 sequences are SGHTA and FQGNSA.

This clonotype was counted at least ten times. The CDR3 is CASTFWGRSNQPQHF. DNA of the CDR3: TGTGCTTCCACGTTTTGGGGGCGAAGCAATCAGCCCCAGCATTTT. The chain uses TRBV24-1 and TRBJ1-5; TRBD1 is a possible D gene (6 bases). This CDR3 spans 15 amino acids. CDR1 KGHDR and CDR2 SFDVKD come from the germline V gene.

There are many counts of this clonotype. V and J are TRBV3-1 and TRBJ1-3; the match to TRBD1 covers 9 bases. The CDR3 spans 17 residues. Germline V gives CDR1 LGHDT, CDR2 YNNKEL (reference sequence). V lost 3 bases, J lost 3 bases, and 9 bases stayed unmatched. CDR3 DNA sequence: TGTGCCAGCAGCCAGGATCAGGACAGGGGTCGTGGAAACACCATATATTTT. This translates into CASSQDQDRGRGNTIYF. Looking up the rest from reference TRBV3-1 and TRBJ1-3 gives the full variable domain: DTAVSQTPKYLVTQMGNDKSIKCEQNLGHDTMYWYKQDSKKFLKIMFSYNNKELIINETVPNRFSPKSPDKAHLNLHINSLELGDSAVYFCASSQDQDRGRGNTIYFGEGSWLTVV.

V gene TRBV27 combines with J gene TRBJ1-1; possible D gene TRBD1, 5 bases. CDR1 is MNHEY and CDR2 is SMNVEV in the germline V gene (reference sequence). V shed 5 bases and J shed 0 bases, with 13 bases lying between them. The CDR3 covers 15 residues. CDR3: CASSGFGGLNTEAFF. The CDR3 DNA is TGTGCCAGCAGTGGGTTTGGGGGTTTGAACACTGAAGCTTTCTTT.

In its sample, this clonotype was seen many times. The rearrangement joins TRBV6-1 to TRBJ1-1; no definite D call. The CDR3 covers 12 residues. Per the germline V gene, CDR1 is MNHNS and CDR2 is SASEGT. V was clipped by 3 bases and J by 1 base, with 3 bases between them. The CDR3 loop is CASSDRNTEAFF. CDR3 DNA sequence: TGTGCCAGCAGTGACAGGAACACTGAAGCTTTCTTT.

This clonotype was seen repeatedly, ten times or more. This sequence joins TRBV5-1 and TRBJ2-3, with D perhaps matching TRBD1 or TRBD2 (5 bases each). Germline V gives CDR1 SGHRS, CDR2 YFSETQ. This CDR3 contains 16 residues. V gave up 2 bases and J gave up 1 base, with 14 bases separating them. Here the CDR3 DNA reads TGCGCCAGCAGCTTCTGGACGGGACGTGGCACAGATACGCAGTATTTT. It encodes CASSFWTGRGTDTQYF.

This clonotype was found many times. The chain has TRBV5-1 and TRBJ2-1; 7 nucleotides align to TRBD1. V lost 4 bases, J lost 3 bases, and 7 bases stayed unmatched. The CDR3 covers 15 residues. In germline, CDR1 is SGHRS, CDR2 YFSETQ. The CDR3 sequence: CASSNTGTDYNEQFF. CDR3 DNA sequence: TGCGCCAGCAGCAATACCGGGACAGACTACAATGAGCAGTTCTTC.

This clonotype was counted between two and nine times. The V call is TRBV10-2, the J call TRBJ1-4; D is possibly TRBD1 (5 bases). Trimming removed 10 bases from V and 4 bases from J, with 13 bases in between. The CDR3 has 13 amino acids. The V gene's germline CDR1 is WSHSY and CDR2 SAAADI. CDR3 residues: CATSTVDNEKLFF. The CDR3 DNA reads TGCGCCACTTCGACAGTGGATAATGAAAAACTGTTTTTT.

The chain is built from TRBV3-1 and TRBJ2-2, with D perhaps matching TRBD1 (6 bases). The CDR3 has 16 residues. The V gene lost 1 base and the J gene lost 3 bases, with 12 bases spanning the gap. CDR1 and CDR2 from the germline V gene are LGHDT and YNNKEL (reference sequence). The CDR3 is CASSQVEQGYTGELFF. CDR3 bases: TGTGCCAGCAGCCAAGTCGAACAGGGATACACCGGGGAGCTGTTTTTT. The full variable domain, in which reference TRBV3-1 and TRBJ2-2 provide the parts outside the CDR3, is DTAVSQTPKYLVTQMGNDKSIKCEQNLGHDTMYWYKQDSKKFLKIMFSYNNKELIINETVPNRFSPKSPDKAHLNLHINSLELGDSAVYFCASSQVEQGYTGELFFGEGSRLTVL.

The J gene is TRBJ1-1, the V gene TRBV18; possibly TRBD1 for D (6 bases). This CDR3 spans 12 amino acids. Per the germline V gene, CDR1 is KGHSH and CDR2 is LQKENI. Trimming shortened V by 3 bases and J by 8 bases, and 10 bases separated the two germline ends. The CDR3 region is CASSPSDREAFF. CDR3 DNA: TGTGCCAGCTCACCCTCCGACAGGGAAGCTTTCTTT.

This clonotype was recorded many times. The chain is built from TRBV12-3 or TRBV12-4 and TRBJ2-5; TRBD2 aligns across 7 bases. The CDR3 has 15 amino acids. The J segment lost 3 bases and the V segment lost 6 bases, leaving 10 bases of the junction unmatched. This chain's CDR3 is CASRGGAGMEETQYF. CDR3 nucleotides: TGTGCCAGCAGGGGGGGAGCGGGAATGGAAGAGACCCAGTACTTC.

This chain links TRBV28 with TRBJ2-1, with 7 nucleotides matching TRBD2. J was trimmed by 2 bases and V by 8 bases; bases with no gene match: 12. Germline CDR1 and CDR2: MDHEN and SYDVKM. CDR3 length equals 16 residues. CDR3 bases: TGTGCCAGCTGCAGGCGCGGGGGTCCCACCTACAATGAGCAGTTCTTC. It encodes CASCRRGGPTYNEQFF.

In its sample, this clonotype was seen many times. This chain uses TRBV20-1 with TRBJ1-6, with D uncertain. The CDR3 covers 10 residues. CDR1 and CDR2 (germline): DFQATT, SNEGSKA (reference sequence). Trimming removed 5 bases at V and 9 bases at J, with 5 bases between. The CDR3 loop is CSAVASPLHF. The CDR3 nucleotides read TGCAGTGCTGTGGCTTCACCCCTCCACTTT.

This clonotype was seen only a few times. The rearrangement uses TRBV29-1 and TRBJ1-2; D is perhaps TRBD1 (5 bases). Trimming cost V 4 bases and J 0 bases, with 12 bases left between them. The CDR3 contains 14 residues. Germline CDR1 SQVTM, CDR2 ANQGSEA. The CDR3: CSVGTTDSNYGYTF. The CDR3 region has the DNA TGCAGCGTTGGAACGACAGACTCTAACTATGGCTACACCTTC.

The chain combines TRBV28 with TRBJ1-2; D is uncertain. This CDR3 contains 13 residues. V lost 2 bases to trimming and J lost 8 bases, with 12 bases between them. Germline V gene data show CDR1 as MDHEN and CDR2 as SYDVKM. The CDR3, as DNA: TGTGCCAGCAGTTTAAGAAGGGTGGGCGGCTACACCTTC. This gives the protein CASSLRRVGGYTF.

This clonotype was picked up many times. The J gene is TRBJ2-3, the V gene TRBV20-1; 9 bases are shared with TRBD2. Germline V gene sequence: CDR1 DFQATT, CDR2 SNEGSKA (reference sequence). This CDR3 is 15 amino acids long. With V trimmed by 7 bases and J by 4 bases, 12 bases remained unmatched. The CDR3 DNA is TGCAGTGGGGCCAAAGGGACTAGCTTGGCAGATACGCAGTATTTT. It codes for CSGAKGTSLADTQYF.

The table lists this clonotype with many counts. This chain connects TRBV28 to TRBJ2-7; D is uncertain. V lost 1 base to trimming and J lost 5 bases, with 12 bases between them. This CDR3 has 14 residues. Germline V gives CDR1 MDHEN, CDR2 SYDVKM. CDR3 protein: CASSLFTRSDEQYF. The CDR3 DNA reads TGTGCCAGCAGTTTATTCACCAGGTCCGACGAGCAGTACTTC.

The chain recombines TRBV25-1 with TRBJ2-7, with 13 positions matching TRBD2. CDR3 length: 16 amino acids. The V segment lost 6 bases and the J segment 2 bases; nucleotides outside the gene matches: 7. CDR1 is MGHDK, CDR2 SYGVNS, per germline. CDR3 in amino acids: CASSPGGTSGTYEQYF. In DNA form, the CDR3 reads TGTGCCAGCAGCCCAGGGGGGACTAGCGGGACCTACGAGCAGTACTTC.

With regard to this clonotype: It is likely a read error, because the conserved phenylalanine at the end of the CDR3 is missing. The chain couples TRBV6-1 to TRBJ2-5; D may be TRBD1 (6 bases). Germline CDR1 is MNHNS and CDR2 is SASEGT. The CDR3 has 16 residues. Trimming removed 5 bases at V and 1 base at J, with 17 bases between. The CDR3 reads CASSFPMTGVQETQYL. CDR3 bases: TGTGCCAGCAGTTTCCCCATGACAGGCGTCCAAGAGACCCAGTACCTC.

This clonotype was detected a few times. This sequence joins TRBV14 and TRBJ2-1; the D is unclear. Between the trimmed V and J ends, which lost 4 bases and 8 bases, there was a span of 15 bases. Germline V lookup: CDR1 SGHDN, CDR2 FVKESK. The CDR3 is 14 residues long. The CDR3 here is CASSLLIPNDEQFF. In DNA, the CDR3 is TGTGCCAGCAGCCTACTGATACCCAATGATGAGCAGTTCTTC.

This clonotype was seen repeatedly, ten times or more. CDR3 region: CASYTEGTIYF. The CDR3 DNA reads as TGTGCCAGCTATACCGAGGGCACCATATATTTT. The V and J genes are TRBV28 and TRBJ1-3; D gene uncertain. CDR1 is MDHEN, CDR2 SYDVKM, per germline. The CDR3 runs to 11 residues. The germline V and J ends were trimmed by 8 bases and 9 bases, with 11 bases remaining between them. Full variable domain (rest looked up from reference TRBV28 and TRBJ1-3): DVKVTQSSRYLVKRTGEKVFLECVQDMDHENMFWYRQDPGLGLRLIYFSYDVKMKEKGDIPEGYSVSREKKERFSLILESASTNQTSMYLCASYTEGTIYFGEGSWLTVV.

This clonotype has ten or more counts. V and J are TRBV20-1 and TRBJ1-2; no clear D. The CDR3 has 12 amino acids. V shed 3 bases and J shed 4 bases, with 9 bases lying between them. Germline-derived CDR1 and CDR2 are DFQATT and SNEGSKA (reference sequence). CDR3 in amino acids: CSASSEAYGYTF. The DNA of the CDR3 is TGCAGTGCTAGTTCGGAAGCCTATGGCTACACCTTC.

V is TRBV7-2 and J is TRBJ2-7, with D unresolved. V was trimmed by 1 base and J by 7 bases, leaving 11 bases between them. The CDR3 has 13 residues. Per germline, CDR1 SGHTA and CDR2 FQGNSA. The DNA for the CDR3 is TGTGCCAGCAGCTTAGAACAGCCTACGGAGCAGTACTTC. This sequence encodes CASSLEQPTEQYF.